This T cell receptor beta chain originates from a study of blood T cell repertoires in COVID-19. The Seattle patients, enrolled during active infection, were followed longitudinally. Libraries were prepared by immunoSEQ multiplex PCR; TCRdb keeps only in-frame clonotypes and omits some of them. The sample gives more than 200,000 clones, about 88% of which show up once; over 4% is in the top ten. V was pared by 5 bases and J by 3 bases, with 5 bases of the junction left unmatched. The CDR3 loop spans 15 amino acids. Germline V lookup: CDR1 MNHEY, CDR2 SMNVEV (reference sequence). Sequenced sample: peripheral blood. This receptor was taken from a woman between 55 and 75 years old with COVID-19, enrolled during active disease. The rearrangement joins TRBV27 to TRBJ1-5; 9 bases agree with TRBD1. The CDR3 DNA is TGTGCCAGCAGTGTCAACAGGGGGCTCAATCAGCCCCAGCATTTT. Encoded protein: CASSVNRGLNQPQHF.